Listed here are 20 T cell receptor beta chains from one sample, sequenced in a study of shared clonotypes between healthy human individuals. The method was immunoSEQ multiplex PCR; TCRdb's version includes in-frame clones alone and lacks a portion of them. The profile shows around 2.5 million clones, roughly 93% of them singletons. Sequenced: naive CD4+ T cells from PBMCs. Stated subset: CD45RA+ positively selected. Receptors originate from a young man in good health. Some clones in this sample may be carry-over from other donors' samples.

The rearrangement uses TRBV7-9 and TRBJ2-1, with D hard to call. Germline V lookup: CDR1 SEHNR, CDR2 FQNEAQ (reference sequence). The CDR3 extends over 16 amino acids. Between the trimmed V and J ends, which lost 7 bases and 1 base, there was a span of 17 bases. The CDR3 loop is CASKPPRAGSYNEQFF. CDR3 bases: TGTGCCAGCAAACCCCCCCGGGCTGGGTCCTACAATGAGCAGTTCTTC.

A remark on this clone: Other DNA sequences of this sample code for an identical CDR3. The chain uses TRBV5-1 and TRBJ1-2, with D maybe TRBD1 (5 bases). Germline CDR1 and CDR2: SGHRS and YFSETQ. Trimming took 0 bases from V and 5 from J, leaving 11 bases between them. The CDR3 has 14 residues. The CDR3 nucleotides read TGCGCCAGCAGCTTGGCCGGGGAGGGGTATGGCTACACCTTC. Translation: CASSLAGEGYGYTF. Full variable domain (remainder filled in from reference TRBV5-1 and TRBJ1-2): KAGVTQTPRYLIKTRGQQVTLSCSPISGHRSVSWYQQTPGQGLQFLFEYFSETQRNKGNFPGRFSGRQFSNSRSEMNVSTLELGDSALYLCASSLAGEGYGYTFGSGTRLTVV.

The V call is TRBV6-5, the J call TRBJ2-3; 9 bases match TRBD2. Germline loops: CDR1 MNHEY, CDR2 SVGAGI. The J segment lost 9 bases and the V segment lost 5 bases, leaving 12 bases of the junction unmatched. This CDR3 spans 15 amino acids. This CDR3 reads CASSATSGPGGTQYF. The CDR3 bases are TGTGCCAGCAGTGCAACTAGCGGGCCCGGGGGGACGCAGTATTTT.

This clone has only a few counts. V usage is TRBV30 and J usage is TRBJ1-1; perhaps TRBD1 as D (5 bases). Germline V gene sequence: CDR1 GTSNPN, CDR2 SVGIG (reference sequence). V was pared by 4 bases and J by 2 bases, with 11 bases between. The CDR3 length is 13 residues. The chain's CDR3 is CAWTLGTNTEAFF. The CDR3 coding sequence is TGTGCCTGGACCCTCGGGACCAACACTGAAGCTTTCTTT.

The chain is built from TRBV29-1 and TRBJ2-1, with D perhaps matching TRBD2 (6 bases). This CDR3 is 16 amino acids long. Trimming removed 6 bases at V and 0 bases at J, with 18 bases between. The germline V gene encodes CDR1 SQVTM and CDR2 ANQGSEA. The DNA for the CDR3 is TGCAGCGTAGATTGGACGCGGCGGGACTCCTACAATGAGCAGTTCTTC. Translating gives CSVDWTRRDSYNEQFF.

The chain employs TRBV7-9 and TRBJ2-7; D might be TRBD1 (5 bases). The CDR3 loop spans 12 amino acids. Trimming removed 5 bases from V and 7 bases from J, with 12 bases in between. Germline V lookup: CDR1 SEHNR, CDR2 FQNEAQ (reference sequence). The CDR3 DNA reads TGTGCCAGCAGCCGCAGCAAGGGGGAGCAGTACTTC. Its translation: CASSRSKGEQYF.

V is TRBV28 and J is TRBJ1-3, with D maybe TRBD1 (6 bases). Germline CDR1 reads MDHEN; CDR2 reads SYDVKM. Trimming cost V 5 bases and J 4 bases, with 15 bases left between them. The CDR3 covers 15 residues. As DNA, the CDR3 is TGTGCCAGCAGTGCCCCAGGGGTGGGAGGAAACACCATATATTTT. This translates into CASSAPGVGGNTIYF.

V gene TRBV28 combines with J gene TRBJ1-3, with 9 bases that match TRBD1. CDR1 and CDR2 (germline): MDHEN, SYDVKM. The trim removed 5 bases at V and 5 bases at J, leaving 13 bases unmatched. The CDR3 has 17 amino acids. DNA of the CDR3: TGTGCCAGCAGTCCCCTCCCGCCGGGACAGGGAAGAAACACCATATATTTT. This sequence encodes CASSPLPPGQGRNTIYF. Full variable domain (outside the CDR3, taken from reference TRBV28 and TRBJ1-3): DVKVTQSSRYLVKRTGEKVFLECVQDMDHENMFWYRQDPGLGLRLIYFSYDVKMKEKGDIPEGYSVSREKKERFSLILESASTNQTSMYLCASSPLPPGQGRNTIYFGEGSWLTVV.

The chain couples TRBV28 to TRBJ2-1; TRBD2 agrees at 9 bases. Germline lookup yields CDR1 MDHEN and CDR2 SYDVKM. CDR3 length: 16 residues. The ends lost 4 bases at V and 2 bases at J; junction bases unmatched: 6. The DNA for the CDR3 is TGTGCCAGCAGTTCTAGGGTAGCGGGAGCCTACAATGAGCAGTTCTTC. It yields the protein CASSSRVAGAYNEQFF.

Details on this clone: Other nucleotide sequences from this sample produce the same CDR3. CDR3 protein: CASSLDRVTDTQYF. The CDR3 DNA sequence: TGTGCCAGCAGCTTAGATAGGGTCACAGATACGCAGTATTTT. The chain employs TRBV7-3 and TRBJ2-3; D call uncertain. The V gene lost 2 bases and the J gene lost 2 bases, with 8 bases spanning the gap. Germline assignment: CDR1 SGHTA and CDR2 FQGTGA. The CDR3 loop spans 14 amino acids.

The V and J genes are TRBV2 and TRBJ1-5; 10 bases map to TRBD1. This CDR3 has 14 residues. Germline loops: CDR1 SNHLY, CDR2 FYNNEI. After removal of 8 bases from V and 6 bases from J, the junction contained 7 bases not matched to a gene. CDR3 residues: CASGDRGRGQPQHF. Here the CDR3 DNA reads TGTGCCAGCGGGGACAGGGGAAGGGGTCAGCCCCAGCATTTT.

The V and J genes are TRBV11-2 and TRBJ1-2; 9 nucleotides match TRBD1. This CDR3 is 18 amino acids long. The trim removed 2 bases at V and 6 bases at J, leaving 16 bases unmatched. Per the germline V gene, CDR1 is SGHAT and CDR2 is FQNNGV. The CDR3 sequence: CASSLSWGDRVGADGYTF. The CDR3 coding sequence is TGTGCCAGCAGCTTAAGCTGGGGGGACAGGGTAGGTGCTGATGGCTACACCTTC.

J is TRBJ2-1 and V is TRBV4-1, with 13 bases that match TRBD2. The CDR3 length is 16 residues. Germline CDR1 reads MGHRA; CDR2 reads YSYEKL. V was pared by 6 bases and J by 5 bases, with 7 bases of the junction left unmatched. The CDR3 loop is CASRTLTSGRDNEQFF. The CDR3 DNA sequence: TGCGCCAGCAGAACTCTTACTAGCGGGAGGGACAATGAGCAGTTCTTC.

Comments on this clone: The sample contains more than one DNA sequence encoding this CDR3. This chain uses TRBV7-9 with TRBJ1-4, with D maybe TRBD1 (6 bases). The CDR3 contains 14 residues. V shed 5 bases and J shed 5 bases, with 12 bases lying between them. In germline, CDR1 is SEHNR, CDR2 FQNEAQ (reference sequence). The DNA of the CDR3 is TGTGCCAGCAGCCTCAGAACAGGGAATGAAAAACTGTTTTTT. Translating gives CASSLRTGNEKLFF.

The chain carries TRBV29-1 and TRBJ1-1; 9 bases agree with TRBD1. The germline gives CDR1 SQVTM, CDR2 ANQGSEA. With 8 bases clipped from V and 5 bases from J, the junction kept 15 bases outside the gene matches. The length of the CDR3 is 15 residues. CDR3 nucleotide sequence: TGCAGCACATCCGATCCACAGGGGGCGTTGACTGAAGCTTTCTTT. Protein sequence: CSTSDPQGALTEAFF.

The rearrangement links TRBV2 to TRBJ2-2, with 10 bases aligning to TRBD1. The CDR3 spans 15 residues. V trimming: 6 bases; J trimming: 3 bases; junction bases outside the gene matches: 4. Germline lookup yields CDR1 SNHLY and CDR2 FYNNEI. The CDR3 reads CASSETGGDTGELFF. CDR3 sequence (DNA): TGTGCCAGCAGCGAGACAGGGGGCGACACCGGGGAGCTGTTTTTT.

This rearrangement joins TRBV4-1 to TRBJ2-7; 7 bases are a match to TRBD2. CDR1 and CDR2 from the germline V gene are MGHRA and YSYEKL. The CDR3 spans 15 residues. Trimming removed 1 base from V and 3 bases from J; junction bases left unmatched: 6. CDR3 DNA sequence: TGCGCCAGCAGCCAAGCGACTAGCAGAAACTACGAGCAGTACTTC. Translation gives CASSQATSRNYEQYF.

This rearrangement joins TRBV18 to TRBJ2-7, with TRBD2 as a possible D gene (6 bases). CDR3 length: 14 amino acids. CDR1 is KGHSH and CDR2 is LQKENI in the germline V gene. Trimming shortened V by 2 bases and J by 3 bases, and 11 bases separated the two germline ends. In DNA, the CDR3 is TGTGCCAGCTCACCAACGGGAGAAGTCTACGAGCAGTACTTC. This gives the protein CASSPTGEVYEQYF.

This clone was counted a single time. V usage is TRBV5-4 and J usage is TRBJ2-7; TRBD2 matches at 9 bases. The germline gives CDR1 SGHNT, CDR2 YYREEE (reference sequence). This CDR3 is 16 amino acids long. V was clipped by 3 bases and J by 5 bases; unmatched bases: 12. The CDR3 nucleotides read TGTGCCAGCAGCTCTAGCGCGGGTAGCGGGAGTGACGAGCAGTACTTC. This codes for CASSSSAGSGSDEQYF.

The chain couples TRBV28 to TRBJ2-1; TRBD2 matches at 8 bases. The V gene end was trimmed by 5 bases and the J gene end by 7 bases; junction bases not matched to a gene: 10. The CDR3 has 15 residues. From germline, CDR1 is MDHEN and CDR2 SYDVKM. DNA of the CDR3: TGTGCCAGCAGTCCTTTAGCGGGGCCCCTTAATGAGCAGTTCTTC. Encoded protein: CASSPLAGPLNEQFF.